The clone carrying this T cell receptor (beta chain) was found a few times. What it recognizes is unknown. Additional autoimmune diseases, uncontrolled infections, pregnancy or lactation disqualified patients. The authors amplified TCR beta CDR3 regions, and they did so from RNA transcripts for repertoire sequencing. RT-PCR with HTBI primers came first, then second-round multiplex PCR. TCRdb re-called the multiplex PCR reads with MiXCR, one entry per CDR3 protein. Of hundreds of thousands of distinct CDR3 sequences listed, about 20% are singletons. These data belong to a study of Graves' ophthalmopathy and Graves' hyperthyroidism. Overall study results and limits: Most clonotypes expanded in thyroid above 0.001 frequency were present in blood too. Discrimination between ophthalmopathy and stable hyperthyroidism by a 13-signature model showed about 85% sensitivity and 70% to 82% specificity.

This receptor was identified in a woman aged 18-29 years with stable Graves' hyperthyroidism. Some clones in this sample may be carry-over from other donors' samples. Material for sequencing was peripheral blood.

The CDR3 DNA follows: TGTGCCAGCAGTGAAGAAGATGGAGGAGCCAAAAACATTCAGTACTTC. Translated: CASSEEDGGAKNIQYF. The rearrangement uses TRBV6-1 and TRBJ2-4; D possibly corresponds to TRBD2 (5 bases). CDR1 is MNHNS and CDR2 is SASEGT in the germline V gene. This CDR3 region has 16 residues. Trimming removed 1 base from V and 0 bases from J, with 10 bases in between.